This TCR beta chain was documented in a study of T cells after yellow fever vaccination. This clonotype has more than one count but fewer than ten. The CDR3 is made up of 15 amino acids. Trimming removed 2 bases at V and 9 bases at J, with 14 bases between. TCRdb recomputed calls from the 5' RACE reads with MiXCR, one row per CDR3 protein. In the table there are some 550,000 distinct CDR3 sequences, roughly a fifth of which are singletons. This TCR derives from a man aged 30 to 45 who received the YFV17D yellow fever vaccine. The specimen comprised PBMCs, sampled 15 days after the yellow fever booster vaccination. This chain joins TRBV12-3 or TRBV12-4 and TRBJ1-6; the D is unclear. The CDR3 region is CASSLTTQAGSPLHF. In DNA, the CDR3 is TGTGCCAGCAGTTTAACAACCCAGGCGGGTTCACCCCTCCACTTT.